This T cell receptor beta chain was recovered during a study of cytomegalovirus exposure and HLA in healthy donors. General observations from the study: Later on, an analysis found that several of the most significant clusters appeared to be linked to common viral pathogens, which included parvovirus B19. Across donors, sequencing depth was assumed by presence/absence analyses to be roughly uniform.

The germline CDR1 and CDR2 sequences are PRHDT and FYEKMQ (reference sequence). The V and J ends lost 4 bases and 9 bases respectively, with 10 bases between them. The CDR3 consists of 12 residues. 13 Jbeta primers and 60 Vbeta primers were used for the PCR. This table comes from immunoSEQ multiplex PCR, and its TCRdb copy is limited to in-frame clones, with some not included. Among 130,000 or so clones, roughly 8.8% were seen once, and the ten largest hold more than 6.5%. To note about this clone: No antigen is known for it.

The chain recombines TRBV13 with TRBJ2-1; D call uncertain. The receptor's source is a woman aged 40-49 years in good health and CMV-seropositive. The source material was PBMCs. CDR3 loop: CASSSSEAEQFF. CDR3 nucleotides: TGTGCCAGCAGCTCAAGCGAGGCTGAGCAGTTCTTC. Full variable domain (remainder filled in from reference TRBV13 and TRBJ2-1): AAGVIQSPRHLIKEKRETATLKCYPIPRHDTVYWYQQGPGQDPQFLISFYEKMQSDKGSIPDRFSAQQFSDYHSELNMSSLELGDSALYFCASSSSEAEQFFGPGTRLTVL.